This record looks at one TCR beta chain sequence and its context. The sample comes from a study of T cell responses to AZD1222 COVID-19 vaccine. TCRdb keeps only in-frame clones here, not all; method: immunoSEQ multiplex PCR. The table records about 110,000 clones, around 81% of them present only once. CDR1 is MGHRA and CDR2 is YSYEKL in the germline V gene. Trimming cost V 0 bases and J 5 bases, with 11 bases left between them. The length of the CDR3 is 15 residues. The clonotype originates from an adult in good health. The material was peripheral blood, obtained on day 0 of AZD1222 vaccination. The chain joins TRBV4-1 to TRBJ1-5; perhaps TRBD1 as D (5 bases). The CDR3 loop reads CASSQDGGDYQPQHF. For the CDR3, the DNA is TGCGCCAGCAGCCAAGATGGAGGGGATTATCAGCCCCAGCATTTT.